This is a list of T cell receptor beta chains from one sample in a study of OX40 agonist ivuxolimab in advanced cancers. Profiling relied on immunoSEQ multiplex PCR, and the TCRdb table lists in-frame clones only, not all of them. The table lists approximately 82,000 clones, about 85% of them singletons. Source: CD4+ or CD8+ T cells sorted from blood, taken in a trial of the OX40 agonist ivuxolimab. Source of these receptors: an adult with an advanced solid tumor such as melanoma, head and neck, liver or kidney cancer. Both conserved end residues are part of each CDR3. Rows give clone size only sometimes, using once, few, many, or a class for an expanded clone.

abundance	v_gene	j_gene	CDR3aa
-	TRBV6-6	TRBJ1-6	CASSDSTGANNSPLHF
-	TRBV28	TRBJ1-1	CASSPTGVSTEAFF
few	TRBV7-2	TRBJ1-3	CASSLEWGSGNTIYF
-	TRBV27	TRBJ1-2	CASTARGDVGYTF
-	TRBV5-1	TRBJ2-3	CASSLEVVTDTQYF
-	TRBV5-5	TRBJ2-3	CASSPPGGGWDTQYF
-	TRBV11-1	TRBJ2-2	CASSLVVHGELFF
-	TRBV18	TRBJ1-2	CASSPGQNDGYTF
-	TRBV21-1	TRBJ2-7	CASFGQAGGKEQYF
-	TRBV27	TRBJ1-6	CASRSTVGPLHF
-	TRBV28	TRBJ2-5	CASTWGQETQYF
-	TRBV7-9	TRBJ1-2	CASSLLTPFGYGYTF
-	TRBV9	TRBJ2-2	CASSVVPGELFF
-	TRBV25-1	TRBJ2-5	CASSEWRAAQETQYF
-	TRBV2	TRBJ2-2	CASSWDRANTGELFF
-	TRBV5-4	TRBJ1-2	CASSPVGAANYGYTF
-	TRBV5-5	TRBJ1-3	CASSGDRRSSGNTIYF
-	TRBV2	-	CASCIGKGGEQYF
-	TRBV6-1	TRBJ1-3	CASSEKIGNTIYF
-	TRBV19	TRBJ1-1	CASSALSPGGKGGTEAFF
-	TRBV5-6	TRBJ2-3	CASSSFRRGGLTDTQYF
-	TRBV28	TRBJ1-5	CASSPPQGLNSNQPQHF
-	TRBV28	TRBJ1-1	CASKSRLGTEAFF
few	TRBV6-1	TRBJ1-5	CASSISGESQHF
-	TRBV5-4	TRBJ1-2	CASSLAVSGIYGYTF
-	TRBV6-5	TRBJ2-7	CASKRDRFLYEQYF
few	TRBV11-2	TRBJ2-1	CASSDGTSVYLDEQFF
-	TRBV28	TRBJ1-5	CASSFPRRTGINQPQHF
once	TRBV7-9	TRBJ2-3	CASSLEGRLSDTQYF
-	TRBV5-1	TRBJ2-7	CASSLDSLSYEQYF
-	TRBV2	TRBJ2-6	CASSAETGSSGANVLTF
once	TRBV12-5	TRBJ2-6	CASGLVLGGRVSGANVLTF
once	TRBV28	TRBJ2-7	CASSFGGLSSYEQYF
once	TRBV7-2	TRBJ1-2	CASSLGPVNGYTF
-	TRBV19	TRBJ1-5	CASSPGVPNQPQHF
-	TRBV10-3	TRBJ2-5	CAISDGKGETQYF
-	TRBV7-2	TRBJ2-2	CASSSQGGTGELFF
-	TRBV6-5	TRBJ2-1	CASSYISSGGDEQFF
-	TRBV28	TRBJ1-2	CASSLTAPDSLWGYGYTF
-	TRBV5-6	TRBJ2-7	CASFDRGGSYSYEQYF
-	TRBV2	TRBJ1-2	CASIRDEGNYGYTF
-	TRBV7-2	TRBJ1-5	CASSLASGGGSDQPQHF